These 13 T cell receptor beta chains were sequenced from one sample in a study of blood T cells in healthy people across ages. Using a J-beta primer mix together with a sample-barcoded 5' primer, a second PCR was run for roughly 7 to 12 cycles. TCRdb processed the 5' RACE reads anew with MiXCR; each CDR3 protein has one entry. Of about 1.6 million distinct CDR3 sequences listed, roughly 32% are singletons. Sequenced material: blood. The receptors stem from a woman in her 30s in good health.

There are a few counts of this clonotype. The rearrangement uses TRBV27 and TRBJ2-7; TRBD1 agrees at 7 bases. Per germline, CDR1 MNHEY and CDR2 SMNVEV (reference sequence). Trimming took 5 bases from V and 4 from J; bases not matched to a gene: 14. CDR3 length: 16 residues. Written as DNA, the CDR3 is TGTGCCAGCAGTCCTAGCCAGGGACAGATACCGTACGAGCAGTACTTC. It codes for CASSPSQGQIPYEQYF.

This clonotype was seen a few times. The rearrangement links TRBV28 to TRBJ2-3; 8 bases map to TRBD2. The CDR3 has 14 amino acids. The V segment lost 6 bases and the J segment 4 bases; nucleotides outside the gene matches: 6. Germline values: CDR1 MDHEN, CDR2 SYDVKM. The CDR3 loop is CASRPGGSADTQYF. For the CDR3, the DNA is TGTGCCAGCAGACCGGGGGGGAGTGCAGATACGCAGTATTTT.

V and J are TRBV9 and TRBJ1-2, with 11 bases that match TRBD1. This CDR3 region has 14 residues. V dropped 4 bases and J dropped 5; count of bases not matched to a gene: 4. Germline V lookup: CDR1 SGDLS, CDR2 YYNGEE. The CDR3 DNA is TGTGCCAGCAGCAGGACAGGGGGCCAATATGGCTACACCTTC. It translates to CASSRTGGQYGYTF.

This clonotype appeared many times. The chain links TRBV28 to TRBJ2-7, with 7 positions matching TRBD1. The trim removed 4 bases at V and 0 bases at J, leaving 9 bases unmatched. The CDR3 length is 16 residues. CDR1 is MDHEN and CDR2 is SYDVKM in the germline V gene. The CDR3 sequence is CASSSPGQTSSYEQYF. The DNA for the CDR3 is TGTGCCAGCAGTTCCCCGGGACAGACGAGCTCCTACGAGCAGTACTTC. The full variable domain, its missing parts supplied by reference TRBV28 and TRBJ2-7, is DVKVTQSSRYLVKRTGEKVFLECVQDMDHENMFWYRQDPGLGLRLIYFSYDVKMKEKGDIPEGYSVSREKKERFSLILESASTNQTSMYLCASSSPGQTSSYEQYFGPGTRLTVT.

The sample holds a few counts of this clonotype. The chain is built from TRBV6-1 and TRBJ2-7; 7 nucleotides align to TRBD2. The germline V gene has CDR1 MNHNS and CDR2 SASEGT. J gave up 0 bases and V 10 bases, and 12 bases lay outside the gene matches. This CDR3 spans 15 amino acids. This chain's CDR3 is CAILKGGGPSYEQYF. CDR3 nucleotides: TGTGCCATCCTTAAAGGCGGGGGACCCTCCTACGAGCAGTACTTC.

The rearrangement uses TRBV4-1 and TRBJ2-7; 7 nucleotides align to TRBD1. J was trimmed by 3 bases and V by 3 bases; bases with no gene match: 8. CDR3 length: 15 residues. Germline loops: CDR1 MGHRA, CDR2 YSYEKL. CDR3 in DNA: TGCGCCAGCAGCCAGGGTTGGGACAGCATCTACGAGCAGTACTTC. It codes for CASSQGWDSIYEQYF.

The rearrangement joins TRBV28 to TRBJ1-5; 7 bases map to TRBD1. The CDR3 sequence is 14 residues long. Trimming took 8 bases from V and 3 from J; bases not matched to a gene: 7. CDR1 and CDR2 from the germline V gene are MDHEN and SYDVKM. The CDR3 is CASDRDSYNQPQHF. For the CDR3, the DNA is TGTGCCAGCGACAGGGACAGCTACAATCAGCCCCAGCATTTT.

This clonotype was counted at least ten times. This chain links TRBV5-1 with TRBJ2-5, with D perhaps TRBD2 (7 bases). This CDR3 has 15 residues. The germline gives CDR1 SGHRS, CDR2 YFSETQ. V was shortened by 4 bases and J by 3 bases, with 16 bases between the two germline ends. The CDR3 region has the DNA TGCGCCAGCAGCCCCGTGGGGGGGCGCGAAGAGACCCAGTACTTC. Protein: CASSPVGGREETQYF.

The chain carries TRBV27 and TRBJ2-7; either TRBD1 or TRBD2 may supply D (5 bases each). CDR3 size: 16 residues. With 5 bases removed from V and 6 bases from J, the gap between germline ends came to 23 bases. CDR1 and CDR2 (germline): MNHEY, SMNVEV (reference sequence). CDR3 DNA: TGTGCCAGCAGTCCCCCAATAAGCAGGGCTGGGGGCGAGCAGTACTTC. This translates into CASSPPISRAGGEQYF.

This clonotype was detected once. A much larger clone differs by one base, so this may be a read error. Lacking the conserved final phenylalanine or tryptophan, this CDR3 likely reflects a read error. The rearrangement joins TRBV29-1 to TRBJ1-2; D unclear. This CDR3 spans 11 amino acids. Germline CDR1 SQVTM, CDR2 ANQGSEA. V gave up 5 bases and J gave up 8 bases, with 12 bases separating them. The CDR3 DNA reads TGCAGCGTTCCCGGTCGGGTCGGCTACACCTCC. It codes for CSVPGRVGYTS.

The CDR3 bases are TGTGCCAGCAACCAAATGAGGACAGACTATGGCTACACCTTC. It is translated as CASNQMRTDYGYTF. The gene calls are TRBV7-8 and TRBJ1-2; perhaps TRBD1 as D (6 bases). The V gene's germline CDR1 is SGHVS and CDR2 FQNEAQ. This CDR3 has 14 amino acids. V was cut by 7 bases and J by 3 bases, with 15 bases left in between. Full variable domain (outside the CDR3, taken from reference TRBV7-8 and TRBJ1-2): GAGVSQSPRYKVAKRGQDVALRCDPISGHVSLFWYQQALGQGPEFLTYFQNEAQLDKSGLPSDRFFAERPEGSVSTLKIQRTQQEDSAVYLCASNQMRTDYGYTFGSGTRLTVV.

The chain combines TRBV29-1 with TRBJ1-1; TRBD1 agrees at 7 bases. This CDR3 has 15 amino acids. Per germline, CDR1 SQVTM and CDR2 ANQGSEA. V shed 7 bases, J shed 0 bases, and the junction held 11 bases outside the gene matches. DNA for the CDR3: TGCAGCGGTAAGGGACAGTCTCACATGAACACTGAAGCTTTCTTT. Translated, it gives CSGKGQSHMNTEAFF.

Only one count was recorded for this clonotype. CDR3 sequence (DNA): TGTGCCAGCAGCTTTCGCGTCCTAGGACGCAGGACCTCTGGGGCCAACGTCCTGACTTTC. Protein: CASSFRVLGRRTSGANVLTF. The chain links TRBV11-2 to TRBJ2-6; D is undetermined. V was pared by 3 bases and J by 0 bases, with 21 bases between. The CDR3 sequence is 20 residues long. Germline CDR1 reads SGHAT; CDR2 reads FQNNGV.